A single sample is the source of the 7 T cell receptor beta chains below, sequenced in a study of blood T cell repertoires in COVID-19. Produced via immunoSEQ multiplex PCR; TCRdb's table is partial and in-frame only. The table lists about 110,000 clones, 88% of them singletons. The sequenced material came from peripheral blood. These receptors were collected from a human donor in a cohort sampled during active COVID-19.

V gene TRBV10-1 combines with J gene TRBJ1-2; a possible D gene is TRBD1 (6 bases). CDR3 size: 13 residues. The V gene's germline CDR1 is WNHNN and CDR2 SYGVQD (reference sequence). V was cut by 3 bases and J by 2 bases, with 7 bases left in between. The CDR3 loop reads CASSEGGNYGYTF. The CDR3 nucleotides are TGCGCCAGCAGTGAAGGGGGAAACTATGGCTACACCTTC.

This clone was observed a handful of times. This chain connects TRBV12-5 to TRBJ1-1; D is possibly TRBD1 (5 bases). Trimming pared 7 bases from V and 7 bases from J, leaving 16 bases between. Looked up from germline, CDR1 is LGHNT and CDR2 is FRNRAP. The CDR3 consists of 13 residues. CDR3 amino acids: CASATTVSFEAFF. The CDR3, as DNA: TGTGCTAGTGCGACGACAGTATCGTTTGAAGCTTTCTTT.

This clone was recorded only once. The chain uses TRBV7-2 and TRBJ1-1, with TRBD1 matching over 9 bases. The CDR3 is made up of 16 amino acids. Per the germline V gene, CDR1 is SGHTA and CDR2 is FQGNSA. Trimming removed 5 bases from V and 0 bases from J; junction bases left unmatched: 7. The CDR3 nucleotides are TGTGCCAGCAGCGGCCGACAGGGGGGGATGAACACTGAAGCTTTCTTT. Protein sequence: CASSGRQGGMNTEAFF.

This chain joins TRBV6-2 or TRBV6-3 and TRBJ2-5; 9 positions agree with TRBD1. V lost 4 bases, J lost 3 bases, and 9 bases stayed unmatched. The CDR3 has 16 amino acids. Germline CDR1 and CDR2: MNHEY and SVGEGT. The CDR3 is CASSCDRDREEETQYF. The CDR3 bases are TGTGCCAGCAGTTGCGACCGGGACAGGGAAGAAGAGACCCAGTACTTC.

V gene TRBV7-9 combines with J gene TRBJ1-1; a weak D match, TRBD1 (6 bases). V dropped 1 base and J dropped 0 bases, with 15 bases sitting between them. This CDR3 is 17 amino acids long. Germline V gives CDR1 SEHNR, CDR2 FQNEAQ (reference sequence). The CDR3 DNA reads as TGTGCCAGCAGCTTAGATTGGGCAGGGGTCATGAACACTGAAGCTTTCTTT. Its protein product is CASSLDWAGVMNTEAFF.

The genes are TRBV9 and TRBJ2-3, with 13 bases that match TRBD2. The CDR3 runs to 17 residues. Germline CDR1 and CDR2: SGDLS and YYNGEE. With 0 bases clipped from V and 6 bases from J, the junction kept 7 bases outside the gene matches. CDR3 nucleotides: TGTGCCAGCAGCGTAGTCGGGACTAGCGGGATGGGGGATACGCAGTATTTT. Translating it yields CASSVVGTSGMGDTQYF.

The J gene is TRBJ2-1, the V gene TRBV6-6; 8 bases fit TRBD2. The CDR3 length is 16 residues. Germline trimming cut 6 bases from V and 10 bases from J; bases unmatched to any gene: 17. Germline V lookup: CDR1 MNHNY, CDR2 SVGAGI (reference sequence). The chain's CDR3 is CASSDSGSPKGGEQFF. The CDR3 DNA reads TGTGCCAGCAGCGACAGCGGGAGTCCTAAAGGCGGGGAGCAGTTCTTC.